This T cell receptor beta chain emerged from a study of cytomegalovirus exposure and HLA in healthy donors. With 60 Vbeta and 13 Jbeta primers, the PCR was carried out. Method: immunoSEQ multiplex PCR; TCRdb's copy keeps in-frame clones and lacks some. The sample has 50,000 or so clones, 65% to 80% seen once. Sequenced input: PBMCs. This TCR was recovered from a man aged 35-49 years in good health and CMV-seropositive.

The CDR3 DNA reads as TGCGCCAGCAGCCAAGTAAGCTTTATAGGACAGGGATCAGGGCTCGAGCAGTACTTC. It encodes CASSQVSFIGQGSGLEQYF. This chain joins TRBV4-1 and TRBJ2-7; 8 nucleotides agree with TRBD1. There are 19 residues in the CDR3. Trimming removed 1 base from V and 6 bases from J; junction bases left unmatched: 20. Germline-derived CDR1 and CDR2 are MGHRA and YSYEKL.